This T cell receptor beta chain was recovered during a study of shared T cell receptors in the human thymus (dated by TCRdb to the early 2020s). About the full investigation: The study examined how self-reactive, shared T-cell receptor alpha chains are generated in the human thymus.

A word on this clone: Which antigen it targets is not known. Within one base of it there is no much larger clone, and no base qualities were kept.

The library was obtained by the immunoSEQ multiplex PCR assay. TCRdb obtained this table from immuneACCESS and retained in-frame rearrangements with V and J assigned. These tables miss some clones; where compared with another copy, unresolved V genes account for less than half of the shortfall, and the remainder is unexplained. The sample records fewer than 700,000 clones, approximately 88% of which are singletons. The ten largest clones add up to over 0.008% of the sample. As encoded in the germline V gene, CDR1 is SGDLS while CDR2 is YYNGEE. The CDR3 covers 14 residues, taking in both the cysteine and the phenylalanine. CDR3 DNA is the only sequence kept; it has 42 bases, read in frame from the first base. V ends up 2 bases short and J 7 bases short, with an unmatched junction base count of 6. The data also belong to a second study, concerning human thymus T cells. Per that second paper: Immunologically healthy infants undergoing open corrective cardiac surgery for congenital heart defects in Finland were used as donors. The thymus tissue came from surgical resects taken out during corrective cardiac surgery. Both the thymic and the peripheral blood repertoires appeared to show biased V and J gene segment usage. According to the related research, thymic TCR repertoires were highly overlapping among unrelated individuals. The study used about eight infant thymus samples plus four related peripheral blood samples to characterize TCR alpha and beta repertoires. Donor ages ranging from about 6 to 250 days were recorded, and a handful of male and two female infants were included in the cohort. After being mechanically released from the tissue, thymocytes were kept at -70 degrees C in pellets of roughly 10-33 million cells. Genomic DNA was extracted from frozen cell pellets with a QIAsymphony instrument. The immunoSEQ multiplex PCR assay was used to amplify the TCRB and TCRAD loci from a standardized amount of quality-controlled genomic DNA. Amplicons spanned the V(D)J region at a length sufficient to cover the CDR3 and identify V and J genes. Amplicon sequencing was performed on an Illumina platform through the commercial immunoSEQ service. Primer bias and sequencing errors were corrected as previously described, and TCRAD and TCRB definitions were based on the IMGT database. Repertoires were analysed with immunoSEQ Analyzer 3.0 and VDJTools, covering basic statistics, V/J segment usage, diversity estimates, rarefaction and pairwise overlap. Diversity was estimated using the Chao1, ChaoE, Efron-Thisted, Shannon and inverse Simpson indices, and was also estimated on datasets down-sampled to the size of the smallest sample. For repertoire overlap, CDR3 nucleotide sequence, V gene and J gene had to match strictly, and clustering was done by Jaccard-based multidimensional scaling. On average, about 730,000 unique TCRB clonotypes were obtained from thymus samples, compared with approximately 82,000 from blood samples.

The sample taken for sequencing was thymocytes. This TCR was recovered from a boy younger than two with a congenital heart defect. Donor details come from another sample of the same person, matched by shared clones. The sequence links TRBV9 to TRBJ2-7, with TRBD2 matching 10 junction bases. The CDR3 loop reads CASSVKTSGREQYF. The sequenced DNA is TGTGCCAGCAGCGTCAAGACTAGCGGGCGGGAGCAGTACTTC.